The 12 T cell receptor beta chains below come from one sample, sequenced in a study of T cell responses to AZD1222 COVID-19 vaccine. TCRdb's table, derived via immunoSEQ multiplex PCR, lists solely in-frame clones and lacks some. This sample has 130,000 or so clones; 89% occur once, and the top ten carry roughly 6.3%. The sample in question was peripheral blood, obtained on day 0 of AZD1222 vaccination. The source of these receptors is an adult in good health.

V is TRBV4-3 and J is TRBJ1-4; the D is unclear. There are 17 residues in the CDR3. Germline CDR1 is LGHNA and CDR2 is YSLEER. V was clipped by 0 bases and J by 10 bases, with 21 bases between them. The CDR3 region has the DNA TGCGCCAGCAGCCAAGACATGTCGGATGGGTCCCGAGGAAAACTGTTTTTT. It codes for CASSQDMSDGSRGKLFF.

The rearrangement uses TRBV7-3 and TRBJ1-2; D ambiguous. Trimming stripped 0 bases from V and 8 bases from J, with 16 bases between. This CDR3 is built from 15 residues. Looked up from germline, CDR1 is SGHTA and CDR2 is FQGTGA. The CDR3 loop is CASSLTAADHRGYTF. The CDR3 nucleotides are TGTGCCAGCAGCTTAACGGCGGCAGACCATCGGGGCTACACCTTC.

This clone was found once. The chain links TRBV19 to TRBJ1-4; D is unresolved. Trimming took off 5 bases at V and 0 bases at J, with 13 bases between the two ends. Germline CDR1 LNHDA, CDR2 SQIVND (reference sequence). The CDR3 is 16 amino acids. The chain's CDR3 is CASSPRAQATNEKLFF. The CDR3 bases are TGTGCCAGTAGTCCCCGGGCGCAGGCAACTAATGAAAAACTGTTTTTT.

This rearrangement joins TRBV12-3 or TRBV12-4 to TRBJ1-1, with D perhaps TRBD1 (6 bases). This CDR3 is 13 amino acids long. Between the trimmed V and J ends, which lost 7 bases and 6 bases, there was a span of 15 bases. CDR3 in amino acids: CASKSQGQPEAFF. CDR3 DNA sequence: TGTGCCAGCAAATCGCAGGGGCAGCCTGAAGCTTTCTTT.

The genes are TRBV4-1 and TRBJ1-2, with a tentative D call TRBD1 (5 bases). The germline V and J ends were trimmed by 4 bases and 3 bases, with 15 bases remaining between them. The V gene's germline CDR1 is MGHRA and CDR2 YSYEKL. The length of the CDR3 is 15 residues. Written as DNA, the CDR3 is TGCGCCAGCAGCCCCGGAGCAGGGAAAGACTATGGCTACACCTTC. Protein product: CASSPGAGKDYGYTF.

With respect to this clone: The sample holds other DNA sequences that translate to the same CDR3. This sequence joins TRBV2 and TRBJ2-1, with unresolved D. The germline gives CDR1 SNHLY, CDR2 FYNNEI. The CDR3 consists of 13 residues. The V end was cut by 3 bases, the J end by 5 bases, with 8 bases between. In nucleotides, the CDR3 is TGTGCCAGCAGTGAGACCCGGGACAATGAGCAGTTCTTC. Translation gives CASSETRDNEQFF.

The chain joins TRBV30 to TRBJ2-3; D not certain. V was trimmed by 3 bases and J by 7 bases, leaving 11 bases between them. Looked up from germline, CDR1 is GTSNPN and CDR2 is SVGIG (reference sequence). This CDR3 spans 12 amino acids. The CDR3 region is CAWSPKGHTQYF. For the CDR3, the DNA is TGTGCCTGGAGCCCAAAGGGCCATACGCAGTATTTT.

The CDR3 sequence: CASSPGVSGESTEAFF. The CDR3 DNA follows: TGTGCCAGCAGCCCTGGGGTTTCCGGGGAGAGCACTGAAGCTTTCTTT. The rearrangement joins TRBV4-2 to TRBJ1-1; the D is unclear. Germline CDR1 and CDR2: LGHNA and YNFKEQ. V was trimmed by 4 bases and J by 4 bases, leaving 19 bases between them. There are 16 residues in the CDR3.

This rearrangement joins TRBV19 to TRBJ1-1; D gene unclear. Trimming stripped 0 bases from V and 3 bases from J, with 11 bases between. The CDR3 is 15 amino acids. CDR1 and CDR2 (germline): LNHDA, SQIVND (reference sequence). The CDR3: CASSIDLSSYTEAFF. Written as DNA, the CDR3 is TGTGCCAGTAGTATAGATCTGTCTAGCTACACTGAAGCTTTCTTT.

The chain carries TRBV5-1 and TRBJ1-2; 9 nucleotides agree with TRBD1. V trimming: 0 bases; J trimming: 6 bases; junction bases outside the gene matches: 9. The V gene's germline CDR1 is SGHRS and CDR2 YFSETQ. The CDR3 has 16 amino acids. CDR3 DNA: TGCGCCAGCAGCTTGGCCTTTCCGGGACAGGGACATGGCTACACCTTC. This codes for CASSLAFPGQGHGYTF.

The chain combines TRBV10-3 with TRBJ1-1; 7 bases match TRBD1. CDR3 size: 14 residues. Trimming removed 7 bases from V and 3 bases from J; junction bases left unmatched: 8. Germline lookup yields CDR1 ENHRY and CDR2 SYGVKD. The CDR3 sequence is CAIKNRGGDTEAFF. In DNA form, the CDR3 reads TGTGCCATCAAGAACAGGGGTGGGGACACTGAAGCTTTCTTT.

CDR3 sequence (DNA): TGTGCCAGCAGTTACGGGACAGGGTTTTACTACGAGCAGTACTTC. Translating gives CASSYGTGFYYEQYF. The V gene is TRBV6-5, the J gene TRBJ2-7; 9 bases fit TRBD1. In germline, CDR1 is MNHEY, CDR2 SVGAGI. The ends lost 2 bases at V and 3 bases at J; junction bases unmatched: 5. This CDR3 region has 15 residues.